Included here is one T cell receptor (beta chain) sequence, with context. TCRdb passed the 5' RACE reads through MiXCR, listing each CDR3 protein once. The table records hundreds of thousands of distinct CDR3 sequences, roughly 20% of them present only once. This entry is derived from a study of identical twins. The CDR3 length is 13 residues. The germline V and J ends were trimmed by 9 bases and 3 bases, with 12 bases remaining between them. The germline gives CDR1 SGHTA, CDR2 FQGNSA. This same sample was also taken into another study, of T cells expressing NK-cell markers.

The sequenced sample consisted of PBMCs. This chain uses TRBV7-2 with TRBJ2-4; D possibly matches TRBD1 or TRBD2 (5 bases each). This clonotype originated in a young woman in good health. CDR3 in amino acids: CASAWGNKNIQYF. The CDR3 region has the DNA TGTGCCAGTGCTTGGGGGAACAAAAACATTCAGTACTTC.